This T cell receptor beta chain was sequenced for a study of cytomegalovirus exposure and HLA in healthy donors. Worth noting for this clone: Its specificity is unknown.

Both 60 Vbeta primers and 13 Jbeta primers went into the PCR. The repertoire was sequenced with immunoSEQ multiplex PCR; TCRdb's copy has only in-frame clones and lacks some. The record lists about 170,000 clones, of which the ten most abundant hold around 0.79%. This CDR3 comprises 16 residues. V was shortened by 3 bases and J by 2 bases, with 14 bases between the two germline ends. CDR1 KGHSH and CDR2 LQKENI come from the germline V gene. Study-wide results and caveats: Accurate prediction of HLA-A and HLA-B alleles (for most subjects) was reportedly achieved from TCR beta sequences. Most TCR sequences showed up rarely, but some public TCRs showed up in many donors.

The TCR sequence derives from a woman younger than 30 in good health and CMV-seropositive. The J gene is TRBJ1-5, the V gene TRBV18, with D possibly matching TRBD1 (6 bases). The sample consisted of PBMCs. CDR3 residues: CASSPGMGAGNQPQHF. DNA for the CDR3: TGTGCCAGCTCACCGGGAATGGGGGCTGGCAATCAGCCCCAGCATTTT.